This T cell receptor (beta chain) was identified in a study of Ad26.COV2.S vaccination and SARS-CoV-2 variants. Study at large: Ad26.COV2.S given intramuscularly, once or twice 56 days apart. General study findings and limits: Measurements of TCR breadth and depth may have given underestimates of the total T cell responses.

Repertoires were generated with immunoSEQ multiplex PCR, while TCRdb's copy carries only in-frame clones and drops some. The data hold 440,000 or so clones, with 90% observed a single time. Documented treatment: roughly 20 received Ad26.COV2.S at low or high dose, single or two shots; roughly 5 received placebo; per-sample allocation not given. All samples were drawn on day 63, counting from the first vaccine or placebo injection. Germline CDR1 SGHTA, CDR2 FQGTGA. The V end lost 4 bases, the J end lost 6 bases, and 15 bases lay between the germline ends. The CDR3 contains 15 residues. For this clone: The antigen remains undetermined.

This sample comprised peripheral blood, obtained in a trial of Ad26.COV2.S vaccine versus placebo. This sequence originates from a person between 18 and 65 years old who received the Ad26.COV2.S COVID-19 vaccine or a placebo. V and J are TRBV7-3 and TRBJ2-2; a weak D match, TRBD2 (5 bases). The CDR3 loop reads CASSSPGFRSGELFF. The CDR3 nucleotides read TGTGCCAGCAGCTCCCCGGGGTTTAGGTCCGGGGAGCTGTTTTTT.